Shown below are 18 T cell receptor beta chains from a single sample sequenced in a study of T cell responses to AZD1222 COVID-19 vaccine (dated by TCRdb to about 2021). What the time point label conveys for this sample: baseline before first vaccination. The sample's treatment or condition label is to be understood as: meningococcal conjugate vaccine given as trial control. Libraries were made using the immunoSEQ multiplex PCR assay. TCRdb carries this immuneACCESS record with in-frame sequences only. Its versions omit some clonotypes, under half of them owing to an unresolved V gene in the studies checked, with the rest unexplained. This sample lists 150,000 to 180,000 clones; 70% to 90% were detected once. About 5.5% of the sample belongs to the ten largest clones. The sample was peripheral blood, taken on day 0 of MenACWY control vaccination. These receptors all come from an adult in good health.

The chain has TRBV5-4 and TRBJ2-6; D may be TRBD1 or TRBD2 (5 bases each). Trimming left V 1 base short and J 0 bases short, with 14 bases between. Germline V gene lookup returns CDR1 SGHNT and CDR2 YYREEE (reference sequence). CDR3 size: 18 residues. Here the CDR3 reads CASSLSGTVSSGANVLTF. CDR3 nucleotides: TGTGCCAGCAGCTTGTCAGGGACCGTTAGCTCTGGGGCCAACGTCCTGACTTTC. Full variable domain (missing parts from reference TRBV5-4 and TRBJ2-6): ETGVTQSPTHLIKTRGQQVTLRCSSQSGHNTVSWYQQALGQGPQFIFQYYREEENGRGNFPPRFSGLQFPNYSSELNVNALELDDSALYLCASSLSGTVSSGANVLTFGAGSRLTVL.

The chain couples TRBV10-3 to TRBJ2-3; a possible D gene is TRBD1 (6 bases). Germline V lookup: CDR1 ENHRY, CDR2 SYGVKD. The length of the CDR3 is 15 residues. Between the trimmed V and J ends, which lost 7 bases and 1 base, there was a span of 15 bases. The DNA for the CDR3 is TGTGCCATCATGGGGGCCCGGGATCGCACAGATACGCAGTATTTT. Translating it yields CAIMGARDRTDTQYF.

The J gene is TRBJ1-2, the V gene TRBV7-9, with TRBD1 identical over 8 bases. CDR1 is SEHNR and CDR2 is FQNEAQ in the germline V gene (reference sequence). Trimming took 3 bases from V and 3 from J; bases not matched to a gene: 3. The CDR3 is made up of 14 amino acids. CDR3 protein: CASSLTGAYYGYTF. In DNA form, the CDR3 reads TGTGCCAGCAGCTTGACAGGGGCATACTATGGCTACACCTTC.

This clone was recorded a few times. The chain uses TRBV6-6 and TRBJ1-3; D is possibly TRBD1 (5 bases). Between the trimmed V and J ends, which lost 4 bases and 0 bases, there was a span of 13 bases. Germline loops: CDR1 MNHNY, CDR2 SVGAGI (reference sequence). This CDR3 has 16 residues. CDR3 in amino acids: CASSLATVLSGNTIYF. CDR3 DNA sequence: TGTGCCAGCAGTTTAGCGACAGTCCTCTCTGGAAACACCATATATTTT.

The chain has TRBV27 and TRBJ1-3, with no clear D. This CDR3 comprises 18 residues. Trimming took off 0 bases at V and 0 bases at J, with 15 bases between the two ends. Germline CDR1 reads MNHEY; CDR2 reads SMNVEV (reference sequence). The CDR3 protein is CASSLSPRGLLSGNTIYF. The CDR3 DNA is TGTGCCAGCAGTTTATCCCCCCGCGGACTGCTCTCTGGAAACACCATATATTTT.

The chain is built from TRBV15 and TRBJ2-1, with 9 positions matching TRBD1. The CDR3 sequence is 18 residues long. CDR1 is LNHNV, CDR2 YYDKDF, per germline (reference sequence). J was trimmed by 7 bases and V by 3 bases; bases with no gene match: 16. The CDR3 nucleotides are TGTGCCACCAGCAGGGGCCCCATGGGACAGGGCCTGAGGAATGAGCAGTTCTTC. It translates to CATSRGPMGQGLRNEQFF.

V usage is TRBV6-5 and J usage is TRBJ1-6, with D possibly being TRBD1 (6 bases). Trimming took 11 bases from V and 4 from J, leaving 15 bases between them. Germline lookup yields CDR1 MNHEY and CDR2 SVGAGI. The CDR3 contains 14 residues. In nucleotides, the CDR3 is TGTGCCGGCGGACAGCGCATTTATAATTCACCCCTCCACTTT. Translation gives CAGGQRIYNSPLHF.

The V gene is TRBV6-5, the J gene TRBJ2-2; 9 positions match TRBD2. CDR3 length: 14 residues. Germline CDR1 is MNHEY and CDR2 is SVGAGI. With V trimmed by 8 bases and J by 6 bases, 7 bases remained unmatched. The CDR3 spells CASGWREGPGELFF. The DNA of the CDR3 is TGTGCCAGCGGATGGCGGGAGGGCCCCGGGGAGCTGTTTTTT.

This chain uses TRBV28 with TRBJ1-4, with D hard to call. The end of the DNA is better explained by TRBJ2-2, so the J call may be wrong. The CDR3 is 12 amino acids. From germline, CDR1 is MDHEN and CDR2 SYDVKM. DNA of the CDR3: TGTGCCAGCAGTTTATCCCCCAGGGAGCTGTTTTTT. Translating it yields CASSLSPRELFF.

CDR3: CAWSVGRSNQPQHF. CDR3 nucleotide sequence: TGTGCCTGGAGTGTAGGCAGGTCCAATCAGCCCCAGCATTTT. The chain links TRBV30 to TRBJ1-5; D unclear. The CDR3 is 14 amino acids. Trimming took off 0 bases at V and 3 bases at J, with 9 bases between the two ends. Germline CDR1 is GTSNPN and CDR2 is SVGIG (reference sequence).

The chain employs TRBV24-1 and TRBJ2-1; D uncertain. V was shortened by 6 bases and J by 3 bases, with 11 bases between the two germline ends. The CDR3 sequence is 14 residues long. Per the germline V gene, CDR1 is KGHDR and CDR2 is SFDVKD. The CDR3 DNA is TGTGCCACCAGTCGAACCGTCGGCTACAATGAGCAGTTCTTC. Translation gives CATSRTVGYNEQFF.

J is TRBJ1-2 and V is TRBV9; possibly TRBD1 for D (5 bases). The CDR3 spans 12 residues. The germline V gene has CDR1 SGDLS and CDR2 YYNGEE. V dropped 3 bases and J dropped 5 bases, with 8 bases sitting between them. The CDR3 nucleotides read TGTGCCAGCAGCGGGGGGAGATATGGCTACACCTTC. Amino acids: CASSGGRYGYTF.

This CDR3 reads CASSFSATGGTEAFF. The CDR3 coding sequence is TGTGCCAGCAGCTTTTCAGCGACAGGGGGCACTGAAGCTTTCTTT. The genes are TRBV11-3 and TRBJ1-1; 9 bases map to TRBD1. The ends lost 3 bases at V and 4 bases at J; junction bases unmatched: 6. Germline V gene data show CDR1 as SGHNT and CDR2 as YENEEA. The CDR3 sequence is 15 residues long.

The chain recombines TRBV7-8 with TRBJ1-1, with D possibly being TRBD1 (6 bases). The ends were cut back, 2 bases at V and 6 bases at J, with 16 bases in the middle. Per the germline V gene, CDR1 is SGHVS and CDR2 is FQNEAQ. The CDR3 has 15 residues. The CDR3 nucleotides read TGTGCCAGCAGCTTAATGTCGGGGACACCCGCTGAAGCTTTCTTT. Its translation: CASSLMSGTPAEAFF.

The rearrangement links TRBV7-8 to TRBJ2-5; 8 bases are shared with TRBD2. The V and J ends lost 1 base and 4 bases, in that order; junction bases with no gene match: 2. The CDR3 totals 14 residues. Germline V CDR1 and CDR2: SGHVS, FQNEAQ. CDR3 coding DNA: TGTGCCAGCAGCTTAGGCCTAGCGGGAGAGACCCAGTACTTC. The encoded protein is CASSLGLAGETQYF.

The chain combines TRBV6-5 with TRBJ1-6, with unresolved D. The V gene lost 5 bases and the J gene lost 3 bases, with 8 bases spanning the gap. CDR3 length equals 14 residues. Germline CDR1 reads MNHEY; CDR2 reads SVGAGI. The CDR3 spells CASSLRDYNSPLHF. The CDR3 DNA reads TGTGCCAGCAGTCTCCGGGACTATAATTCACCCCTCCACTTT.

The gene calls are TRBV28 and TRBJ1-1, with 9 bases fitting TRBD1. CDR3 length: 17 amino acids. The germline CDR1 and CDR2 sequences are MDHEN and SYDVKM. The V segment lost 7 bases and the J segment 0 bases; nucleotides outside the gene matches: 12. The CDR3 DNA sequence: TGTGCCAGCACCTCTCTCCCGGGACAGGGAATGAACACTGAAGCTTTCTTT. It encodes CASTSLPGQGMNTEAFF. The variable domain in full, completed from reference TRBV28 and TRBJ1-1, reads DVKVTQSSRYLVKRTGEKVFLECVQDMDHENMFWYRQDPGLGLRLIYFSYDVKMKEKGDIPEGYSVSREKKERFSLILESASTNQTSMYLCASTSLPGQGMNTEAFFGQGTRLTVV.

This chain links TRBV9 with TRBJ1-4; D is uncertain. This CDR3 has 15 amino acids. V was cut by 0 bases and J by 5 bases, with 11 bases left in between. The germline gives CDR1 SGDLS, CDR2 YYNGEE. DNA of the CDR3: TGTGCCAGCAGCGTAGCTGGGCGGTTGAATGAAAAACTGTTTTTT. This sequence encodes CASSVAGRLNEKLFF.